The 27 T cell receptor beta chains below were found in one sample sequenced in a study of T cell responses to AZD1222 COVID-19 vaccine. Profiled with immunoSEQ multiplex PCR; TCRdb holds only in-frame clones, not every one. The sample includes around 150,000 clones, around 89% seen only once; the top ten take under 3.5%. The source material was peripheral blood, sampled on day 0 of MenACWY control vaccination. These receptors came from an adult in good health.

The DNA for the CDR3 is TGCGCCAGCAGCCAAGATGGACAGGGGCGGGATGGCTACACCTTC. Its translation is CASSQDGQGRDGYTF. The rearrangement joins TRBV4-3 to TRBJ1-2; 9 bases align to TRBD1. V dropped 0 bases and J dropped 6; count of bases not matched to a gene: 5. The CDR3 spans 15 residues. Germline V gene lookup returns CDR1 LGHNA and CDR2 YSLEER.

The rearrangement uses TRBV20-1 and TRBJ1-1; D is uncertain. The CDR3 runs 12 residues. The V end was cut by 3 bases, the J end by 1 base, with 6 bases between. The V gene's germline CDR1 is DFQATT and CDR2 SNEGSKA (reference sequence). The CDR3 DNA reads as TGCAGTGCTAGTCTAGGGAACACTGAAGCTTTCTTT. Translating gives CSASLGNTEAFF.

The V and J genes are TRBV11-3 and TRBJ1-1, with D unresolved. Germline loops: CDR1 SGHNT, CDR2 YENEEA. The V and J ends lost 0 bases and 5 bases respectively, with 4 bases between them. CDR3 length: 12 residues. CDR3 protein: CASSLEPTEAFF. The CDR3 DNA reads TGTGCCAGCAGCTTAGAGCCGACTGAAGCTTTCTTT.

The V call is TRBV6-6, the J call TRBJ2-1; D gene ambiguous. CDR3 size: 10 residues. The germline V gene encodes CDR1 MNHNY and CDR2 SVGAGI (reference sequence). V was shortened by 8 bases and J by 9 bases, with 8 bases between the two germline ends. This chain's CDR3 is CASGWAEQFF. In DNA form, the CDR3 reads TGTGCCAGCGGCTGGGCTGAGCAGTTCTTC.

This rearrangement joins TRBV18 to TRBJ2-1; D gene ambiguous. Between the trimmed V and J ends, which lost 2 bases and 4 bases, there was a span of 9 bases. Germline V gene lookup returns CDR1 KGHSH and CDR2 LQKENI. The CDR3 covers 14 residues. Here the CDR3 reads CASSPGPDYNEQFF. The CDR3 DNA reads TGTGCCAGCTCACCAGGTCCGGATTACAATGAGCAGTTCTTC. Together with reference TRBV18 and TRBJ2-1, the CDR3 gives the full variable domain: NAGVMQNPRHLVRRRGQEARLRCSPMKGHSHVYWYRQLPEEGLKFMVYLQKENIIDESGMPKERFSAEFPKEGPSILRIQQVVRGDSAAYFCASSPGPDYNEQFFGPGTRLTVL.

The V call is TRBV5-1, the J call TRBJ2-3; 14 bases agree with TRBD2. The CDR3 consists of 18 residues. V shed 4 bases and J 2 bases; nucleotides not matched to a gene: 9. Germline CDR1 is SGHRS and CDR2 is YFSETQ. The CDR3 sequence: CASSGTSGSDLSTDTQYF. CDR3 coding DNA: TGCGCCAGCAGCGGGACTAGCGGGAGCGACCTATCCACAGATACGCAGTATTTT. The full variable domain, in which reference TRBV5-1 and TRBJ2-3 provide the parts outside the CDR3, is KAGVTQTPRYLIKTRGQQVTLSCSPISGHRSVSWYQQTPGQGLQFLFEYFSETQRNKGNFPGRFSGRQFSNSRSEMNVSTLELGDSALYLCASSGTSGSDLSTDTQYFGPGTRLTVL.

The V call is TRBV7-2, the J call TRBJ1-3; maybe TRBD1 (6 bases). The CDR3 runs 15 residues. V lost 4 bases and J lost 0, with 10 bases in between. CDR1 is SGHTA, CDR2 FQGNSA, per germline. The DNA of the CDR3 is TGTGCCAGCAGCTCCCGGACAGACTCTGGAAACACCATATATTTT. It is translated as CASSSRTDSGNTIYF.

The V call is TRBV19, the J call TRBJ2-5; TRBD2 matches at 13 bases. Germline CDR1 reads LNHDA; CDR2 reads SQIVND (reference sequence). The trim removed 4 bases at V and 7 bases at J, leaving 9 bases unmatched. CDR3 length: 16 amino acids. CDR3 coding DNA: TGTGCCAGTAGTACTAGGACTAGCGGGAGTTTTGGGACCCAGTACTTC. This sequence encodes CASSTRTSGSFGTQYF.

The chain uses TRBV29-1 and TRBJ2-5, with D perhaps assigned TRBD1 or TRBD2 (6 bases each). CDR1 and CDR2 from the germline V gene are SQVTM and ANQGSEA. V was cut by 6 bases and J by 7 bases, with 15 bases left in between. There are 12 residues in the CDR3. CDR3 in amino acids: CSVGAGTRTQYF. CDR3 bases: TGCAGCGTGGGGGCGGGGACACGGACCCAGTACTTC.

For the CDR3, the DNA is TGCGCCAGCAGCTTGACAGAGCCCCTTGAAAAACTGTTTTTT. Translation: CASSLTEPLEKLFF. V and J are TRBV5-1 and TRBJ1-4; D unresolved. Germline CDR1 reads SGHRS; CDR2 reads YFSETQ. CDR3 length equals 14 residues. Trimming took 1 base from V and 7 from J, leaving 11 bases between them.

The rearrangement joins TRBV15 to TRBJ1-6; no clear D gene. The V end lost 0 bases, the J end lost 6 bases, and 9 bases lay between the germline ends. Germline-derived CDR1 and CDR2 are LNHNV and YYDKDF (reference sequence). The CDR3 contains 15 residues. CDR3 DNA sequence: TGTGCCACCAGCAGAGATATGAGGGCTAATTCACCCCTCCACTTT. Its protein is CATSRDMRANSPLHF.

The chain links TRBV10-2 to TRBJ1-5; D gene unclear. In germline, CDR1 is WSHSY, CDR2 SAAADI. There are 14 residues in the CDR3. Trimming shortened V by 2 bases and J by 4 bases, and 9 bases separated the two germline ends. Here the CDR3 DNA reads TGCGCCAGCAGTGAGAGTGCGGAAAATCAGCCCCAGCATTTT. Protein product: CASSESAENQPQHF.

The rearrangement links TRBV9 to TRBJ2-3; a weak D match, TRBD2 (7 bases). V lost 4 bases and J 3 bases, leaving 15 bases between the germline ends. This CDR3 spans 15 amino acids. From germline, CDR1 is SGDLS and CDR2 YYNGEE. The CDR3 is CASSPWGGQTDTQYF. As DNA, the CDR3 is TGTGCCAGCAGCCCTTGGGGGGGGCAAACAGATACGCAGTATTTT.

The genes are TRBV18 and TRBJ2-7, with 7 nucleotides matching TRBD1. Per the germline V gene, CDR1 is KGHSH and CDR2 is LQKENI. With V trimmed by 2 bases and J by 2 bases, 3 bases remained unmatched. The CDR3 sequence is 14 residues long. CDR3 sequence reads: CASSPWTGAYEQYF. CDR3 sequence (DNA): TGTGCCAGCTCACCATGGACAGGAGCCTACGAGCAGTACTTC. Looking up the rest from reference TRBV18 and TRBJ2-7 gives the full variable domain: NAGVMQNPRHLVRRRGQEARLRCSPMKGHSHVYWYRQLPEEGLKFMVYLQKENIIDESGMPKERFSAEFPKEGPSILRIQQVVRGDSAAYFCASSPWTGAYEQYFGPGTRLTVT.

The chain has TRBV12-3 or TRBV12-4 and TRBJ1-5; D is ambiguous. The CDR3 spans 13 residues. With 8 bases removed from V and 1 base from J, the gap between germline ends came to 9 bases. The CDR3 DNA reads TGTGCCAGCTCGGGGAGAAGCAATCAGCCCCAGCATTTT. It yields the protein CASSGRSNQPQHF.

Here the CDR3 reads CASLAAQVFNYGYTF. CDR3 DNA sequence: TGTGCCAGCCTGGCGGCGCAGGTCTTTAACTATGGCTACACCTTC. The genes are TRBV28 and TRBJ1-2; D is uncertain. CDR1 is MDHEN and CDR2 is SYDVKM in the germline V gene. This CDR3 is built from 15 residues. Trimming stripped 8 bases from V and 1 base from J, with 17 bases between.

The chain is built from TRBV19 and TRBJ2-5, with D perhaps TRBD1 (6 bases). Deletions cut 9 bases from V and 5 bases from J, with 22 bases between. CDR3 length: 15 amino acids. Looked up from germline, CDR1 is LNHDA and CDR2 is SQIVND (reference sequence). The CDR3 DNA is TGTGCCAGCGCCAATACAGGGCAATACAGGGAGACCCAGTACTTC. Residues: CASANTGQYRETQYF.

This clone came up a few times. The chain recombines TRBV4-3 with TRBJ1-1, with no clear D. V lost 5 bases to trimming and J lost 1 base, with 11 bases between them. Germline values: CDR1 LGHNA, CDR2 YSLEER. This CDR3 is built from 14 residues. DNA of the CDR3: TGCGCCAGCAGCGAGATTAGAGGGAACACTGAAGCTTTCTTT. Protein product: CASSEIRGNTEAFF.

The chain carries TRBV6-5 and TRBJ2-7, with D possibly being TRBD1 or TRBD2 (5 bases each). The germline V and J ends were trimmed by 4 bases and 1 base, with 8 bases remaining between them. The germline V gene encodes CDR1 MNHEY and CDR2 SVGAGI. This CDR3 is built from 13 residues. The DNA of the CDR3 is TGTGCCAGCAGTTTGGGACGATCCTACGAGCAGTACTTC. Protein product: CASSLGRSYEQYF.

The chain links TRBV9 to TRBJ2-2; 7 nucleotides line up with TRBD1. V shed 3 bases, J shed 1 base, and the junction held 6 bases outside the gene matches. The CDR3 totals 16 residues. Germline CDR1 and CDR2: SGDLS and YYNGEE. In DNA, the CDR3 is TGTGCCAGCAGCGGACCAAGACAGGGGAACACCGGGGAGCTGTTTTTT. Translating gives CASSGPRQGNTGELFF.

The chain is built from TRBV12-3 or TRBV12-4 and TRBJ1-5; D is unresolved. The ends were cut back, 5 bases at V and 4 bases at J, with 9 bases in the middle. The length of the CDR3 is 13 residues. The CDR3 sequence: CASSQTANQPQHF. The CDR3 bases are TGTGCCAGCAGTCAGACTGCGAATCAGCCCCAGCATTTT.

CDR3 bases: TGTGCCAGCAGCTTAGATGGCAGGGAAGAGACCCAGTACTTC. Its translation is CASSLDGREETQYF. The chain couples TRBV11-2 to TRBJ2-5, with D tentatively TRBD1 (5 bases). This CDR3 comprises 14 residues. V lost 0 bases, J lost 3 bases, and 8 bases lay in between. Germline V CDR1 and CDR2: SGHAT, FQNNGV.

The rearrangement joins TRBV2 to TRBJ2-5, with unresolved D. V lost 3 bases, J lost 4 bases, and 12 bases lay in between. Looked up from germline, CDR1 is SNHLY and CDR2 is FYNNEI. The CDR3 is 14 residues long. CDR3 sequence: CASSEGQFTETQYF. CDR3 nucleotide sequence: TGTGCCAGCAGTGAGGGTCAGTTCACAGAGACCCAGTACTTC.

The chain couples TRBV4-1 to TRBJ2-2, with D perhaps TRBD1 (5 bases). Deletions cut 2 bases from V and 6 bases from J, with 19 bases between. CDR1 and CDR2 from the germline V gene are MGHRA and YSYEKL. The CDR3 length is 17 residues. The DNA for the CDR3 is TGCGCCAGCAGCCAACTGGACATGGTCGGACCCCCCGGGGAGCTGTTTTTT. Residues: CASSQLDMVGPPGELFF.

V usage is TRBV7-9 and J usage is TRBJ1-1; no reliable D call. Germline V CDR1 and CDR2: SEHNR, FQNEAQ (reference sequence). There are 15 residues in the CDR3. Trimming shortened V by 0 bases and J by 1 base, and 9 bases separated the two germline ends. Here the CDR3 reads CASSLARRTNTEAFF. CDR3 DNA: TGTGCCAGCAGCTTAGCGCGGAGGACGAACACTGAAGCTTTCTTT.

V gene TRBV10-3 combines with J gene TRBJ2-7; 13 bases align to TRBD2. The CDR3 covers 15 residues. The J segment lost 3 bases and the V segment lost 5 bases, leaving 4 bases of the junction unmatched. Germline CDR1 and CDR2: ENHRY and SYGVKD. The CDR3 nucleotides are TGTGCCATCAGTCCCGGGACTAGCGGGAACTACGAGCAGTACTTC. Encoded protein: CAISPGTSGNYEQYF.

DNA of the CDR3: TGTGCCAGCAGCCAAGGGACGTCCTACGAGCAGTACTTC. This codes for CASSQGTSYEQYF. This chain uses TRBV5-4 with TRBJ2-7, with D possibly being TRBD1 or TRBD2 (5 bases each). V lost 4 bases and J lost 1, with 9 bases in between. The CDR3 spans 13 residues. Germline CDR1 is SGHNT and CDR2 is YYREEE (reference sequence). Together with reference TRBV5-4 and TRBJ2-7, the CDR3 gives the full variable domain: ETGVTQSPTHLIKTRGQQVTLRCSSQSGHNTVSWYQQALGQGPQFIFQYYREEENGRGNFPPRFSGLQFPNYSSELNVNALELDDSALYLCASSQGTSYEQYFGPGTRLTVT.